This T cell receptor beta chain was retrieved from a study of patients and donors after allogeneic stem cell transplantation (dated by TCRdb to the early 2020s). The library was prepared using RT-PCR. This sample was sequenced with a NextSeq 550. TCRdb reprocessing: public reads trimmed at Q25 with fastp, clones called with MiXCR, in-frame beta chains kept. CDR3 protein sequences are deduplicated, and each keeps its most common genes and DNA. This sample lists fewer than 180,000 distinct CDR3 sequences; over 30% were detected once. Approximately 50% of the sample belongs to the ten largest clones. As encoded in the germline V gene, CDR1 is MNHEY while CDR2 is SVGAGI. V is shortened by 6 bases, J by 8 bases, and the region joining them spans 10 bases. The CDR3 runs 11 residues from the cysteine to the phenylalanine. Only the CDR3 region is kept as DNA, spanning 33 bases read in frame from base 1. Notes on this clonotype: Its antigen has not been determined. No base qualities exist here, and no much larger clone lies one base off it.

Sample: blood, either unsorted or a sorted T cell fraction (not recorded which). This clonotype originated in a human donor who was either an allogeneic HSCT recipient or a stem cell or donor lymphocyte infusion donor (not recorded which). It is not recorded whose cells these are; they may come from a transplant donor. The chain employs TRBV6-5 and TRBJ1-1; the D gene cannot be named for sure. The DNA sequence reads TGTGCCAGCAGAAACTGGAGGGAAGCTTTCTTT. Protein translation: CASRNWREAFF.